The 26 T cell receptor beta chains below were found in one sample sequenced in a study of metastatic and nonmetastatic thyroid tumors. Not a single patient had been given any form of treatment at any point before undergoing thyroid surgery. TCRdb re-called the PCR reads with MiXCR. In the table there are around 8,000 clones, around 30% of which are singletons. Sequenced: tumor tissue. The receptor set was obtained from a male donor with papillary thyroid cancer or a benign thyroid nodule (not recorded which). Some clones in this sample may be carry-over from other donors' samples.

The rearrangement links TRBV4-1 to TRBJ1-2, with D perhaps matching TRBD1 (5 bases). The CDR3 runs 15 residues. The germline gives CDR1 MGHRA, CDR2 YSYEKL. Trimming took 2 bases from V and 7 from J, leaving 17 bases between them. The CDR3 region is CASSQPQGVMRGYTF. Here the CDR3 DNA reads TGCGCCAGCAGCCAACCCCAGGGTGTTATGCGTGGCTACACCTTC.

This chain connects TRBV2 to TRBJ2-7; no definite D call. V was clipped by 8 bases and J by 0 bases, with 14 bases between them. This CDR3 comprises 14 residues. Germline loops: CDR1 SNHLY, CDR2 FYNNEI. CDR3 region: CASLVAESSYEQYF. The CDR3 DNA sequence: TGTGCCAGCTTAGTCGCAGAAAGCTCCTACGAGCAGTACTTC.

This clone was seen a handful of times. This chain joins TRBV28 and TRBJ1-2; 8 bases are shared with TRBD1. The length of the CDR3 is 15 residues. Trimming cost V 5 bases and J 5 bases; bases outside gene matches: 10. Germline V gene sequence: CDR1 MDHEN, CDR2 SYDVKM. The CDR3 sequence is CASSPSGTGAYGYTF. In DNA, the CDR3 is TGTGCCAGCAGTCCCTCCGGGACAGGAGCGTATGGCTACACCTTC.

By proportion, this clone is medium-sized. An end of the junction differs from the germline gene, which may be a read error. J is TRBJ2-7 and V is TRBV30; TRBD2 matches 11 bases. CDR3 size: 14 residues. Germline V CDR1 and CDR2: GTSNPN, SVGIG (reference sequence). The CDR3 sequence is CAWGLAGGLYGQYF. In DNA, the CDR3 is TGTGCCTGGGGCCTAGCGGGAGGTCTCTACGGGCAGTACTTC.

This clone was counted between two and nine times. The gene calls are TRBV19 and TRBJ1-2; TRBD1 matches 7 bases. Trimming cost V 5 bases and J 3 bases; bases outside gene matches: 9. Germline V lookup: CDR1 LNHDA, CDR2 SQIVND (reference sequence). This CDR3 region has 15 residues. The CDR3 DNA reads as TGTGCCAGTAGTTCGATCGGACAGGACCACTATGGCTACACCTTC. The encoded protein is CASSSIGQDHYGYTF.

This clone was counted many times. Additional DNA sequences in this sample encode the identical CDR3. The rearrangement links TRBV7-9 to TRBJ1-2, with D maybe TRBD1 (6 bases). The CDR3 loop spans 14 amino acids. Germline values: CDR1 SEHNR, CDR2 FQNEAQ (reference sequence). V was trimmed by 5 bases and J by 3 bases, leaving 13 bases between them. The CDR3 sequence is CASSLVSGDYGYTF. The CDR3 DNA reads TGTGCCAGCAGCCTAGTGTCAGGGGACTATGGCTACACCTTC.

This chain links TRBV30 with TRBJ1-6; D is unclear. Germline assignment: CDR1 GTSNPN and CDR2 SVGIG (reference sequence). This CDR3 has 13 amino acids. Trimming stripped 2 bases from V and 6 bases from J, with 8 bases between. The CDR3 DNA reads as TGTGCCTGGAGTCCTGGGCTTAATTCACCCCTCCACTTT. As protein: CAWSPGLNSPLHF.

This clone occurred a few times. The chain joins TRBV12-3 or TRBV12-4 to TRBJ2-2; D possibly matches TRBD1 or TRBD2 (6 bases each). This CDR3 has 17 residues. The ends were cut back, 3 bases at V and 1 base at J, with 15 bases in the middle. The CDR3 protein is CASSLGGPTGNTGELFF. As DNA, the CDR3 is TGTGCCAGCAGTTTGGGGGGACCGACAGGGAACACCGGGGAGCTGTTTTTT.

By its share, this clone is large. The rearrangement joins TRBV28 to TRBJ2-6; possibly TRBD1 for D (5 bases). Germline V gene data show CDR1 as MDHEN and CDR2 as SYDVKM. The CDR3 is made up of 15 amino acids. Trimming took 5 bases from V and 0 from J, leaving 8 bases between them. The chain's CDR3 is CASSLQGSGANVLTF. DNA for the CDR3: TGTGCCAGCAGTCTGCAGGGCTCTGGGGCCAACGTCCTGACTTTC.

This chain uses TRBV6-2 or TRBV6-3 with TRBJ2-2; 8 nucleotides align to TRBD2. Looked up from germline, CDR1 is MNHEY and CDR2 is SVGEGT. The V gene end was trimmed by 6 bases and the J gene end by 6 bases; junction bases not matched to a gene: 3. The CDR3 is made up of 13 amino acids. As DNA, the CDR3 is TGTGCCAGCAGCGGGAGGGCCCCCGGGGAGCTGTTTTTT. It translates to CASSGRAPGELFF.

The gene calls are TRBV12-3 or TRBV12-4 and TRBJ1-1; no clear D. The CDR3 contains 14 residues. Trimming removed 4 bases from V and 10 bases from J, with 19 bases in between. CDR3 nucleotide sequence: TGTGCCAGCAGTTATAGGTCATCCATGGGAATAGCTTTCTTT. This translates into CASSYRSSMGIAFF.

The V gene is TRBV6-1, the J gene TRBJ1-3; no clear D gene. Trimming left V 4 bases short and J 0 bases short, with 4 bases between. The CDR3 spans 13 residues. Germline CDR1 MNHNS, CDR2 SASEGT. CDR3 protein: CASSGNSGNTIYF. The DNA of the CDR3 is TGTGCCAGCAGTGGGAACTCTGGAAACACCATATATTTT.

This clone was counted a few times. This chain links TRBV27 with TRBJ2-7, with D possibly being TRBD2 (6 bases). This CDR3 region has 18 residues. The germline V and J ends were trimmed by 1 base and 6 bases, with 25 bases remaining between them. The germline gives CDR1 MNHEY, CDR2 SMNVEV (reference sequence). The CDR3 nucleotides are TGTGCCAGCAGTTTATTAAGGGCCCCCGGGAGATCATTCGGCGAGCAGTACTTC. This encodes CASSLLRAPGRSFGEQYF.

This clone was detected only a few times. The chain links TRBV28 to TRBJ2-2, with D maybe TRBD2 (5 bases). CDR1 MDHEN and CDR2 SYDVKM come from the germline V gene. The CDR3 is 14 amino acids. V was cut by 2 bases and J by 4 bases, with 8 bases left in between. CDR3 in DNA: TGTGCCAGCAGTTTAGCGGCGGGCACCGGGGAGCTGTTTTTT. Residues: CASSLAAGTGELFF.

The CDR3 DNA is TGTGCCAGCACCCGCGGGGAGCTAGTGCCATACAATGAGCAGTTCTTC. Translated: CASTRGELVPYNEQFF. V and J are TRBV3-1 and TRBJ2-1; maybe TRBD2 (6 bases). Germline CDR1 and CDR2: LGHDT and YNNKEL (reference sequence). The germline V and J ends were trimmed by 7 bases and 4 bases, with 20 bases remaining between them. This CDR3 has 16 amino acids.

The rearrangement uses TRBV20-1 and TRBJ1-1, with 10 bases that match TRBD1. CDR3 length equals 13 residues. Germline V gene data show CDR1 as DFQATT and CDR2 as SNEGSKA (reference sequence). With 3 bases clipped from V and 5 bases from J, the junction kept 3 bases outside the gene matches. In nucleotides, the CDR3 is TGCAGTGCTAGGGACAGGGGGGGGACTGAAGCTTTCTTT. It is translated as CSARDRGGTEAFF.

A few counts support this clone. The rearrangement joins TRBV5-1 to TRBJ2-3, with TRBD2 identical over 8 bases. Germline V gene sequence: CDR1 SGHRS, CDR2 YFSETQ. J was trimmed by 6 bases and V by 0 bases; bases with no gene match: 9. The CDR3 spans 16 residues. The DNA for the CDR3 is TGCGCCAGCAGCTTGGAGGTCAGCGGGGGTAGGGATACGCAGTATTTT. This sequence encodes CASSLEVSGGRDTQYF.

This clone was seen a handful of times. In nucleotides, the CDR3 is TGTGCCAGCAGCCTGACGAGCAGGACTGAAGCTTTCTTT. The encoded protein is CASSLTSRTEAFF. V and J are TRBV27 and TRBJ1-1; D is unclear. The germline V gene encodes CDR1 MNHEY and CDR2 SMNVEV (reference sequence). This CDR3 contains 13 residues. The V end was cut by 6 bases, the J end by 5 bases, with 13 bases between.

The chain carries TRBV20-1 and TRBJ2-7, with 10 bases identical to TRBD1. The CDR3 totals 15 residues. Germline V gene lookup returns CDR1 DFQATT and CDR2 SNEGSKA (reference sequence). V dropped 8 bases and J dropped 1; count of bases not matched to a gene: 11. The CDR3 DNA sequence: TGCAGTTTTCCCCGGGACAGGGGACCGTCCTACGAGCAGTACTTC. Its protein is CSFPRDRGPSYEQYF.

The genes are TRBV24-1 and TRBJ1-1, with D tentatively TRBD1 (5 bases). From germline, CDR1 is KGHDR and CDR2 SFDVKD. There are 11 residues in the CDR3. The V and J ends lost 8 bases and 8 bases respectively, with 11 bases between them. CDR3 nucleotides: TGTGCCACCACCAAGGGACGGGAAGCTTTCTTT. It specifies CATTKGREAFF.

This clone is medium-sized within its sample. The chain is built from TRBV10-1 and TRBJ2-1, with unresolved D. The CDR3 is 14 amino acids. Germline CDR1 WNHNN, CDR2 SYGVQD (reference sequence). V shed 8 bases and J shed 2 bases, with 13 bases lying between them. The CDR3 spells CASGDPRPYNEQFF. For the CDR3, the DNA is TGCGCCAGCGGAGACCCTAGGCCCTACAATGAGCAGTTCTTC.

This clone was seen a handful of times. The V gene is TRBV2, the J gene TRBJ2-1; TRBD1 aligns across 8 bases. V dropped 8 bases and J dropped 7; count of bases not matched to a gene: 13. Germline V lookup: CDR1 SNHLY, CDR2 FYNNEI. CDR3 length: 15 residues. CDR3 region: CASRKVGRGQNEQFF. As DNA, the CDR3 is TGTGCCAGCCGAAAAGTGGGCAGGGGGCAGAATGAGCAGTTCTTC.

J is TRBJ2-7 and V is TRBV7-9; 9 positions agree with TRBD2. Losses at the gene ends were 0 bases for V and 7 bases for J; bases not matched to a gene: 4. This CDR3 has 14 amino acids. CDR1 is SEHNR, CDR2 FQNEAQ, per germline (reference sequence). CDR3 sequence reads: CASSLAVAGAEQYF. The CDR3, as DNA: TGTGCCAGCAGCTTAGCCGTAGCGGGAGCTGAGCAGTACTTC.

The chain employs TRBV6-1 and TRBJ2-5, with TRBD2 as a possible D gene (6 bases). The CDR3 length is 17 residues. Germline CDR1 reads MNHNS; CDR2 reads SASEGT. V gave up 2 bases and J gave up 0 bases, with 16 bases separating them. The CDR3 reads CASSEPEARRDQETQYF. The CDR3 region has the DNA TGTGCCAGCAGTGAACCCGAAGCGCGGAGGGACCAAGAGACCCAGTACTTC.

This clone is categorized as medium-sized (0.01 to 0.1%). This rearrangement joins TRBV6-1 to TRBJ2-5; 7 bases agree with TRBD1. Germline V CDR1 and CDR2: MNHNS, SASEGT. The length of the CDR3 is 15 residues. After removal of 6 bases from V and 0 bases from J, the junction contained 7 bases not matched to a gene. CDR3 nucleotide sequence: TGTGCCAGCAGAAACGACAGGGTTTACCAAGAGACCCAGTACTTC. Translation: CASRNDRVYQETQYF.

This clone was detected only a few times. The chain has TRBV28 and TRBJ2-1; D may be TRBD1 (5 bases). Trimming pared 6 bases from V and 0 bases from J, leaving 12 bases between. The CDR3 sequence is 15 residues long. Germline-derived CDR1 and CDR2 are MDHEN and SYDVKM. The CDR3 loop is CASRLGAPSYNEQFF. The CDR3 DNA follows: TGTGCCAGCAGGTTAGGGGCACCCTCCTACAATGAGCAGTTCTTC. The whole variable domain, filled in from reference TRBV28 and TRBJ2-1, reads DVKVTQSSRYLVKRTGEKVFLECVQDMDHENMFWYRQDPGLGLRLIYFSYDVKMKEKGDIPEGYSVSREKKERFSLILESASTNQTSMYLCASRLGAPSYNEQFFGPGTRLTVL.